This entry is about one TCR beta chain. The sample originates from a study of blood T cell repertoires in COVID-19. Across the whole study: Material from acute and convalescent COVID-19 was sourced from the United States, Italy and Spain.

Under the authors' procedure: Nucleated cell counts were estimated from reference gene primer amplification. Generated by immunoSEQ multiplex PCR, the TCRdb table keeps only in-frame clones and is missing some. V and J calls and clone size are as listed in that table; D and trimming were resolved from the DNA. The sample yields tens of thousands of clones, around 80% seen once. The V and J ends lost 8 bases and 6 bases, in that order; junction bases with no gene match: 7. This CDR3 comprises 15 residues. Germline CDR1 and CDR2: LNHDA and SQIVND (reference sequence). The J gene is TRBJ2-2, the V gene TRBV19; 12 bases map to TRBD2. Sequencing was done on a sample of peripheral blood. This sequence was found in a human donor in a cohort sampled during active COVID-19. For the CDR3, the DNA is TGTGCCAGTGGACTAGCGGGATTAGCGGCCGGGGAGCTGTTTTTT. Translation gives CASGLAGLAAGELFF.